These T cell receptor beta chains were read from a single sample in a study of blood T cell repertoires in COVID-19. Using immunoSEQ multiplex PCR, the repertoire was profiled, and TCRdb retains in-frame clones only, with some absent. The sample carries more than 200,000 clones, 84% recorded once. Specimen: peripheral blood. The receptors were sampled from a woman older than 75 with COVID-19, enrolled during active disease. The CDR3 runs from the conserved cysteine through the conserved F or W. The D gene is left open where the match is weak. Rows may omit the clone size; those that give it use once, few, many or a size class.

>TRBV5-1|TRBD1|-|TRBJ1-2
CASSPDRVEGYTF
TGCGCCAGCAGCCCGGACAGGGTTGAGGGCTACACCTTC
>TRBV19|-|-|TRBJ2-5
CASSIGSGQETQYF
TGTGCCAGTAGTATAGGGAGCGGTCAAGAGACCCAGTACTTC
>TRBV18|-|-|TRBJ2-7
CASSLSSYEQYF
TGTGCCAGCTCTCTAAGCTCCTACGAGCAGTACTTC
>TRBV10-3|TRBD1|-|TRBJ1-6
CAISETGEESPLHF
TGTGCCATCAGTGAGACAGGGGAGGAATCACCCCTCCACTTT
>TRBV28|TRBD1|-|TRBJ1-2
CASSLSGQQPNYGYTF
TGTGCCAGCAGTTTATCGGGACAGCAACCGAACTATGGCTACACCTTC
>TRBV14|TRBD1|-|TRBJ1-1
CASSPYDRGRNTEAFF
TGTGCCAGCAGCCCCTACGACAGGGGGAGGAACACTGAAGCTTTCTTT
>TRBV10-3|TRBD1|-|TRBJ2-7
CAISDTGTGTYEQYF
TGTGCCATCAGTGATACCGGGACAGGGACCTACGAGCAGTACTTC
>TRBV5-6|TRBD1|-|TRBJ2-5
CASSLTGARLGKETQYF
TGTGCCAGCAGCTTGACAGGGGCCCGATTGGGTAAAGAGACCCAGTACTTC
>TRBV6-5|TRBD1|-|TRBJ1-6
CASRTGDRVNSPLHF
TGTGCCAGCAGGACGGGGGACAGGGTTAATTCACCCCTCCACTTT
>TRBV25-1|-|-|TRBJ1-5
CASSEGGAGNQPQHF
TGTGCCAGCAGTGAAGGGGGGGCGGGCAATCAGCCCCAGCATTTT
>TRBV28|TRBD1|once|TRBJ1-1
CASSDRDRGRGTEAFF
TGTGCCAGCAGTGACCGGGACAGGGGTCGAGGGACTGAAGCTTTCTTT
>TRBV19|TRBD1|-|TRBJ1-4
CASREQGLATNEKLFF
TGTGCCAGTAGGGAACAGGGGCTTGCAACTAATGAAAAACTGTTTTTT
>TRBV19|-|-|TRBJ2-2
CATTGTTGELFF
TGTGCCACCACAGGGACCACCGGGGAGCTGTTTTTT
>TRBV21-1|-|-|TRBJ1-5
CASSKTGFDQPQHF
TGTGCCAGCAGCAAAACAGGGTTTGATCAGCCCCAGCATTTT
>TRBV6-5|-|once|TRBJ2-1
CASFPGLKYNEQFF
TGTGCCAGCTTTCCGGGACTCAAATACAATGAGCAGTTCTTC
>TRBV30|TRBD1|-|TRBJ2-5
CAWRRQGAETQYF
TGTGCCTGGAGAAGACAGGGGGCCGAGACCCAGTACTTC
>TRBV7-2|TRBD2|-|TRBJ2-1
CASSLGDPGLDEQFF
TGTGCCAGCAGCTTAGGGGACCCGGGACTAGATGAGCAGTTCTTC
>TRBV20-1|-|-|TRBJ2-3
CSASSVNTQYF
TGCAGTGCTAGTTCAGTAAATACGCAGTATTTT
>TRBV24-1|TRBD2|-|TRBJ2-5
CATSASGEGAETQYF
TGTGCCACCAGTGCTAGCGGGGAGGGAGCGGAGACCCAGTACTTC
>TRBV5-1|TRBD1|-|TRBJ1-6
CASSLGQGGSPLHF
TGCGCCAGCAGCTTGGGACAGGGCGGTTCACCCCTCCACTTT
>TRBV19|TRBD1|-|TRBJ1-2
CASSPGTGMRTSLGYTF
TGTGCCAGTAGTCCCGGGACAGGGATGAGGACCTCCTTGGGCTACACCTTC
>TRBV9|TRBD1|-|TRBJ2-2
CASSVGQGGLFF
TGTGCCAGCAGCGTAGGACAGGGGGGGCTGTTTTTT
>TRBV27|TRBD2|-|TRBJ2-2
CASSPGLAEGTGELFF
TGTGCCAGCAGTCCAGGACTAGCTGAGGGCACCGGGGAGCTGTTTTTT
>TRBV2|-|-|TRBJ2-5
CASERQVQETQYF
TGTGCCAGCGAGAGACAGGTCCAAGAGACCCAGTACTTC
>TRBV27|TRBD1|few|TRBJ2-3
CASTTRHRGDTDTQYF
TGTGCCAGCACCACCCGTCACAGGGGAGACACAGATACGCAGTATTTT
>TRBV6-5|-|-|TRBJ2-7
CASSYYSVTYEQYF
TGTGCCAGCAGTTATTACAGTGTCACCTACGAGCAGTACTTC
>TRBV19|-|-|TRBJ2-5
CASTTRKETQYF
TGTGCCAGTACGACAAGGAAAGAGACCCAGTACTTC
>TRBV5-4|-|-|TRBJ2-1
CASSSLGDLGEQFF
TGTGCCAGCAGCTCCCTAGGAGATCTGGGTGAGCAGTTCTTC
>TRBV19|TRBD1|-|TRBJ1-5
CASSSSGTGYQPQHF
TGTGCCAGTAGTAGCTCCGGGACAGGGTACCAGCCCCAGCATTTT
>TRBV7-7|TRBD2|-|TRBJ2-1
CASSSAGGAEQFF
TGTGCCAGCAGCTCAGCGGGGGGAGCTGAGCAGTTCTTC
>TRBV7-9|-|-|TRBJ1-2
CASSLGGTYGYTF
TGTGCCAGCAGCTTAGGGGGGACTTATGGCTACACCTTC
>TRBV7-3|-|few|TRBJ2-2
CASSPTPPGGLGTGELFF
TGTGCCAGCAGCCCTACCCCCCCAGGAGGGTTAGGGACCGGGGAGCTGTTTTTT